This TCR beta chain was retrieved from a study of T cells in Graves' hyperthyroidism and ophthalmopathy. With regard to this clonotype: Antigen specificity is unknown.

CDR1 is MNHEY, CDR2 SMNVEV, per germline (reference sequence). This CDR3 comprises 14 residues. With 5 bases clipped from V and 6 bases from J, the junction kept 9 bases outside the gene matches. Amplification yielded TCR beta CDR3 regions, with RNA transcripts as the source. A first-round RT-PCR of the TCR CDR3 used the HTBI primer set. MiXCR was run by TCRdb on the multiplex PCR reads, yielding one entry per CDR3 protein. The sample shows roughly 300,000 distinct CDR3 sequences, around 23% of them seen only once. Findings of the study overall: Most thyroid clonotypes with frequency above 0.001 were detected in blood. Ophthalmopathy prediction by the model preceded onset by a median approximately six months.

The sequencing input was blood. This chain links TRBV27 with TRBJ2-7; 8 bases match TRBD1. The sequence derives from a woman between 45 and 60 years old with Graves' hyperthyroidism. CDR3 amino acids: CASSPHPDRAEQYF. The CDR3 DNA follows: TGTGCCAGCAGTCCACACCCGGACAGGGCCGAGCAGTACTTC.